This TCR beta chain was obtained from a study of identical twins (dated by TCRdb to the mid-2010s). Some background on the complete study: The study deep-sequenced TCR alpha and beta repertoires from monozygotic twins, unrelated adults of various ages and cord blood to test whether fetal clonotypes persist. To rule out contamination, the twin experiments were replicated at different times with different library preparation protocols.

Beyond this particular receptor, the publication reports: Excess twin sharing in beta out-of-frame sequences was weaker because fewer shared sequences lowered the signal-to-noise ratio. Conclusions relied on cross-sectional statistical analysis, since the same donors could not be followed over many years. Compared with coincidental sharing between unrelated individuals, out-of-frame TCR alpha sequences shared between twins showed an excess of sequences with low generation probability. In monozygotic twins, out-of-frame TCR alpha sharing was systematically underestimated by recombination models, although the models agreed with sharing between unrelated individuals. Fewer insertions were carried by abundant cord blood beta clonotypes; a weaker similar trend was observed in young adult naive repertoires, while no such trend was observed in memory repertoires. Invariant T cells such as MAIT and iNKT could partly confound zero-insertion analyses, though diverse VJ usage argued against this for most clonotypes.

Libraries were constructed by 5' RACE. The run used an Illumina HiSeq 2000. Template switching introduced a universal primer binding site; the final cDNA contained a unique molecular identifier, enabling accurate counting of TCR cDNA molecules. First-strand cDNA for TCR alpha and beta chains was synthesized from specific primers in the conserved constant-segment region. To control for contamination, each cDNA library was double barcoded with a SMART-Mk sample barcode plus Illumina barcodes. Two successive PCR steps introduced TruSeq adapter sequences along with Illumina sample barcodes. TCR alpha and beta cDNA libraries were sequenced on the Illumina HiSeq platform with custom primers. The original methods were these. MiGEC was used to process raw reads and extract unique molecular identifiers, and MiXCR was used to find CDR3 positions. Recombination models were inferred per individual with the repgenHMM and IGoR tools using an EM algorithm. The analysis of shared clonotypes was done with the tcR package in R, with sharing normalized by the product of cloneset sizes. To study raw recombination without the effects of thymic and clonal selection, out-of-frame nonproductive sequences were analyzed. In-frame beta chains were kept once TCRdb had trimmed the public reads at Q25 with fastp and called clones with MiXCR. For every CDR3 protein sequence, its rows merge into one entry that carries the most common genes and DNA. The V and J calls and clone size come from TCRdb's table, not from the authors' own analysis. The sample has roughly 710,000 distinct CDR3 sequences on record, 5.5% to 7.5% of them singletons. About 1.8% of the sample is held by the ten biggest clonotypes.

V has 1 base trimmed and J has 3 bases trimmed; junction bases matching no gene number 7. CDR1 is given as MGHRA and CDR2 as YSYEKL, both from the germline V gene. The CDR3 contains 17 residues, cysteine and phenylalanine counted. CDR3 DNA is the only sequence kept; it has 51 bases, read in frame from the first base. Only healthy Caucasian donors were included. Three unrelated non-twin adults were additionally sequenced: a male aged 18 to 29, a male aged 50 to 60 and a female aged 50 to 60. Using Miltenyi CD45RO+ enrichment and human naive T-cell isolation kits, memory (CD45RO+) and naive T cells were isolated from PBMC. In its sample, this clonotype was seen many times. Its antigen remains unidentified. No clone much larger than this one lies a single base away; base qualities are absent.

The chain is assembled from TRBV4-1 and TRBJ2-1, with 9 central nucleotides matching TRBD1. The sequenced sample was naive T cells sorted from blood. The cell subset or site label of this sample denotes: cells isolated with a human naive T-cell isolation kit. This TCR derives from a man aged 18-30 years in good health. The CDR3 amino acid sequence is: CASSQVAGQGYYNEQFF. The DNA sequence is given as TGCGCCAGCAGCCAAGTGGCGGGACAGGGATACTACAATGAGCAGTTCTTC.